The entry that follows covers one TCR beta chain sequence. Antigen specificity is unknown. Method: immunoSEQ multiplex PCR; TCRdb's copy keeps in-frame clones and lacks some. The sample holds under 150,000 clones, about 81% seen once. The CDR3 has 15 residues. Germline-derived CDR1 and CDR2 are SGHDN and FVKESK. V lost 2 bases to trimming and J lost 8 bases; unmatched junction nucleotides: 8. The sample is drawn from a study of T cell responses to AZD1222 COVID-19 vaccine. Study findings and constraints: Only five or six AZD1222 recipients tested seropositive at baseline. In the spike-specific TCR repertoire, nearly half reportedly target unmutated variant regions. White British donors predominated, females outnumbered males, and clonal diversity was possibly underestimated.

Source: peripheral blood, taken on day 0 of MenACWY control vaccination. V usage is TRBV14 and J usage is TRBJ1-1, with 10 bases fitting TRBD1. This TCR came from an adult in good health. Here the CDR3 reads CASSQSGTGVREAFF. CDR3 bases: TGTGCCAGCAGCCAATCCGGGACAGGGGTAAGAGAAGCTTTCTTT.